These 16 T cell receptor beta chains were sequenced from one sample in a study of identical twins. MiXCR, applied by TCRdb to the 5' RACE reads, yields one record per CDR3 protein. The sample includes about 340,000 distinct CDR3 sequences, approximately 13% of them seen just once. Another study also made use of these data, one on yellow fever vaccine responses in identical twins.

Sequenced material: CD8+ T cells sorted from blood. These receptors all stem from a woman aged 18-29 years in good health.

The J gene is TRBJ1-1, the V gene TRBV9, with a tentative D call TRBD1 (6 bases). This CDR3 region has 15 residues. CDR1 and CDR2 from the germline V gene are SGDLS and YYNGEE. The V gene lost 0 bases and the J gene lost 5 bases, with 14 bases spanning the gap. CDR3 DNA sequence: TGTGCCAGCAGCGTAGAGGGGGGTTTTCAGACTGAAGCTTTCTTT. Translation gives CASSVEGGFQTEAFF. Full variable domain (remainder filled in from reference TRBV9 and TRBJ1-1): DSGVTQTPKHLITATGQRVTLRCSPRSGDLSVYWYQQSLDQGLQFLIQYYNGEERAKGNILERFSAQQFPDLHSELNLSSLELGDSALYFCASSVEGGFQTEAFFGQGTRLTVV.

The V and J genes are TRBV5-1 and TRBJ2-3; TRBD2 aligns across 7 bases. With V trimmed by 3 bases and J by 9 bases, 10 bases remained unmatched. CDR1 is SGHRS, CDR2 YFSETQ, per germline. The CDR3 runs to 14 residues. CDR3 nucleotide sequence: TGCGCCAGCAGCTACCGAGGACTAGGCGGCACGCAGTATTTT. Its translation is CASSYRGLGGTQYF.

This clonotype has ten or more counts. V usage is TRBV28 and J usage is TRBJ2-7; TRBD1 might be the D (6 bases). From germline, CDR1 is MDHEN and CDR2 SYDVKM. The ends were cut back, 6 bases at V and 2 bases at J, with 11 bases in the middle. There are 13 residues in the CDR3. This CDR3 reads CASRETGTYEQYF. DNA of the CDR3: TGTGCCAGCAGGGAAACAGGGACCTACGAGCAGTACTTC. The variable domain in full, completed from reference TRBV28 and TRBJ2-7, reads DVKVTQSSRYLVKRTGEKVFLECVQDMDHENMFWYRQDPGLGLRLIYFSYDVKMKEKGDIPEGYSVSREKKERFSLILESASTNQTSMYLCASRETGTYEQYFGPGTRLTVT.

The rearrangement joins TRBV25-1 to TRBJ2-4; D is undetermined. V lost 3 bases and J 6 bases, leaving 12 bases between the germline ends. The CDR3 spans 14 residues. CDR1 is MGHDK and CDR2 is SYGVNS in the germline V gene. The CDR3 is CASSEGTGRNIQYF. The CDR3 DNA is TGTGCCAGCAGTGAGGGAACGGGTAGAAACATTCAGTACTTC.

Many counts were recorded for this clonotype. The chain employs TRBV25-1 and TRBJ1-2; TRBD1 might be the D (5 bases). CDR3 length: 12 residues. Germline CDR1 reads MGHDK; CDR2 reads SYGVNS. Trimming removed 3 bases from V and 4 bases from J, with 6 bases in between. The CDR3 loop reads CASSDDSYGYTF. CDR3 in DNA: TGTGCCAGCAGTGATGACAGCTATGGCTACACCTTC.

This sequence joins TRBV5-6 and TRBJ2-1; D ambiguous. This CDR3 has 15 amino acids. Trimming took off 5 bases at V and 0 bases at J, with 12 bases between the two ends. Germline values: CDR1 SGHDT, CDR2 YYEEEE. CDR3 sequence reads: CASRLRASSYNEQFF. In nucleotides, the CDR3 is TGTGCCAGCAGGTTACGGGCGAGCTCCTACAATGAGCAGTTCTTC.

This clonotype was seen repeatedly, ten times or more. This chain uses TRBV4-1 with TRBJ2-2, with D perhaps TRBD2 (5 bases). The CDR3 is 15 residues long. Trimming cost V 4 bases and J 0 bases, with 9 bases left between them. Germline CDR1 is MGHRA and CDR2 is YSYEKL. CDR3 protein: CASSLRGANTGELFF. The CDR3, as DNA: TGCGCCAGCAGCCTTCGGGGAGCGAACACCGGGGAGCTGTTTTTT.

This clonotype has just a few counts. The chain carries TRBV20-1 and TRBJ2-1, with 9 nucleotides matching TRBD2. The trim removed 0 bases at V and 4 bases at J, leaving 7 bases unmatched. Germline V gene data show CDR1 as DFQATT and CDR2 as SNEGSKA (reference sequence). There are 16 residues in the CDR3. The CDR3 loop is CSARELAGDTYNEQFF. In nucleotides, the CDR3 is TGCAGTGCTAGAGAATTAGCGGGGGACACATACAATGAGCAGTTCTTC.

This clonotype was counted at least ten times. The V call is TRBV20-1, the J call TRBJ2-5; 11 nucleotides align to TRBD2. J gave up 5 bases and V 5 bases, and 7 bases lay outside the gene matches. Germline V gene lookup returns CDR1 DFQATT and CDR2 SNEGSKA (reference sequence). The CDR3 extends over 14 amino acids. The CDR3 here is CSAPNLAGGETQYF. DNA for the CDR3: TGCAGTGCTCCGAATCTAGCGGGAGGCGAGACCCAGTACTTC.

The rearrangement links TRBV4-1 to TRBJ2-1; D unresolved. CDR3 size: 16 residues. Trimming stripped 3 bases from V and 0 bases from J, with 12 bases between. Per germline, CDR1 MGHRA and CDR2 YSYEKL. CDR3 sequence: CASSQERFSSYNEQFF. As DNA, the CDR3 is TGCGCCAGCAGCCAGGAAAGATTTAGCTCCTACAATGAGCAGTTCTTC.

This clonotype was recorded a few times. This chain uses TRBV5-1 with TRBJ2-5, with 7 bases fitting TRBD1. The V and J ends lost 7 bases and 7 bases, in that order; junction bases with no gene match: 10. Germline assignment: CDR1 SGHRS and CDR2 YFSETQ. The CDR3 runs to 13 residues. CDR3 protein: CASPDRVEGTQYF. The CDR3 coding sequence is TGCGCCAGCCCTGACAGGGTAGAAGGGACCCAGTACTTC.

This clonotype showed up just a few times. The chain is built from TRBV7-8 and TRBJ1-1, with 7 bases fitting TRBD1. The CDR3 runs to 15 residues. Germline CDR1 SGHVS, CDR2 FQNEAQ. V shed 5 bases and J 1 base; nucleotides not matched to a gene: 7. Written as DNA, the CDR3 is TGTGCCAGCAGCACTCGACAGGGAGAGAACACTGAAGCTTTCTTT. This sequence encodes CASSTRQGENTEAFF.

This rearrangement joins TRBV9 to TRBJ2-3, with D maybe TRBD2 (5 bases). V was cut by 0 bases and J by 6 bases, with 11 bases left in between. Germline-derived CDR1 and CDR2 are SGDLS and YYNGEE. CDR3 length: 14 residues. The CDR3 DNA follows: TGTGCCAGCAGCGTAGCGGGAAGTTCGGATACGCAGTATTTT. Its protein is CASSVAGSSDTQYF.

This chain joins TRBV27 and TRBJ1-1, with no clear D. The germline V and J ends were trimmed by 7 bases and 1 base, with 4 bases remaining between them. This CDR3 is 11 amino acids long. Germline CDR1 and CDR2: MNHEY and SMNVEV (reference sequence). In DNA form, the CDR3 reads TGTGCCAGCATCCGGAACACTGAAGCTTTCTTT. Its protein product is CASIRNTEAFF.

In its sample, this clonotype was seen a few times. This chain joins TRBV5-6 and TRBJ2-1, with 8 bases matching TRBD2. Germline lookup yields CDR1 SGHDT and CDR2 YYEEEE. Losses at the gene ends were 3 bases for V and 15 bases for J; bases not matched to a gene: 5. The CDR3 has 11 residues. The CDR3 reads CASSSGGPRFF. Here the CDR3 DNA reads TGTGCCAGCAGCTCGGGGGGGCCTCGGTTCTTC.

This clonotype was counted between two and nine times. V usage is TRBV29-1 and J usage is TRBJ1-5; TRBD1 agrees at 7 bases. Germline V gene data show CDR1 as SQVTM and CDR2 as ANQGSEA. The CDR3 has 13 amino acids. V was clipped by 5 bases and J by 3 bases; unmatched bases: 4. CDR3 in amino acids: CSVRGGINQPQHF. For the CDR3, the DNA is TGCAGCGTTCGAGGGGGCATCAATCAGCCCCAGCATTTT.